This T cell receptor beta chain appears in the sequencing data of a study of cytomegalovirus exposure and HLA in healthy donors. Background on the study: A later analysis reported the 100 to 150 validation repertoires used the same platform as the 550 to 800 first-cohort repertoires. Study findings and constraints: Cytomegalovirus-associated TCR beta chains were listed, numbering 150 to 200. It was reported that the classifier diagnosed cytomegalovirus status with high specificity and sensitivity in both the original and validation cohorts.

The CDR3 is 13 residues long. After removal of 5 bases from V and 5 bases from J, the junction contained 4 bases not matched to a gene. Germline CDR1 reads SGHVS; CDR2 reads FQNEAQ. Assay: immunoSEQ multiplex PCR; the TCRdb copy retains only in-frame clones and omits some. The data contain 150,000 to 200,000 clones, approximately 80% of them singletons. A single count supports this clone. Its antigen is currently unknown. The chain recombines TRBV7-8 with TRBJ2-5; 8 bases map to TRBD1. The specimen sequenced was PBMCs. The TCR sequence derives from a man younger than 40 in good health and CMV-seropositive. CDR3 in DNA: TGTGCCAGCAGCCAGACAGGGGATGAGACCCAGTACTTC. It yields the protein CASSQTGDETQYF.